This entry is about one TCR beta chain. What it recognizes is unknown. PCR employed 60 Vbeta and 13 Jbeta primers. Assay used: immunoSEQ multiplex PCR; TCRdb lists only in-frame clones, some missing. The sample lists 150,000 to 200,000 clones; 60% to 85% were seen once. This specimen comes from a study of cytomegalovirus exposure and HLA in healthy donors. Study-wide points: It emerged from a later analysis that several of the most significant clusters appeared to be linked to common viral pathogens. According to a later analysis, most TCR beta chains associated with CMV appeared HLA-restricted.

The CDR3 is 17 amino acids. Germline lookup yields CDR1 LGHNA and CDR2 YSLEER. Trimming took 0 bases from V and 4 from J; bases not matched to a gene: 9. This chain connects TRBV4-3 to TRBJ2-7; 10 positions match TRBD2. The source of this sequence is a man aged 40-49 years in good health and CMV-seronegative. The sample was PBMCs. CDR3 in DNA: TGCGCCAGCAGCCAAGAATCCCTAGCGGGAGTGGAGTACGAGCAGTACTTC. Protein: CASSQESLAGVEYEQYF.